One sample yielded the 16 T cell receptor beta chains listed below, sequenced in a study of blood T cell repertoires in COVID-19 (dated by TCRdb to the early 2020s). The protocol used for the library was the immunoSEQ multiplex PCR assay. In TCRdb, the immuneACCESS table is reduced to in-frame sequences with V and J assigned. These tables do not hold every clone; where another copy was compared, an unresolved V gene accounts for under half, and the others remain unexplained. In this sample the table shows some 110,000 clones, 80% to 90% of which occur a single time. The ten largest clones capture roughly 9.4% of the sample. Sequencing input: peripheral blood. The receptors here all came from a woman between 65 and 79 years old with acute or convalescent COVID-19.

The CDR3 protein is CASSRLAGGRGETQYF. The CDR3 bases are TGTGCCAGCAGCCGTTTGGCGGGGGGGCGTGGAGAGACCCAGTACTTC. The V and J genes are TRBV2 and TRBJ2-5; the match to TRBD2 covers 9 bases. J was trimmed by 4 bases and V by 6 bases; bases with no gene match: 12. The CDR3 is made up of 16 amino acids. Germline CDR1 is SNHLY and CDR2 is FYNNEI.

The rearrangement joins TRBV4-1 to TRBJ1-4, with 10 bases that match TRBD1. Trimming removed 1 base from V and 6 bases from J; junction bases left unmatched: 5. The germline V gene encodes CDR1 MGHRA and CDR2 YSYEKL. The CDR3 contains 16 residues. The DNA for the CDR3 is TGCGCCAGCAGCCAAGTCGGCGGGACAGGGGATGAAAAACTGTTTTTT. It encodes CASSQVGGTGDEKLFF.

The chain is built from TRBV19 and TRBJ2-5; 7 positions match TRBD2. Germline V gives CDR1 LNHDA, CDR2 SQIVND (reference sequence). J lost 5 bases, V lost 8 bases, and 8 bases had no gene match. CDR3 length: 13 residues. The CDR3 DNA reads TGTGCCAGTTCGGGACTATATGGGGAGACCCAGTACTTC. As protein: CASSGLYGETQYF. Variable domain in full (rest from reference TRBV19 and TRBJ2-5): DGGITQSPKYLFRKEGQNVTLSCEQNLNHDAMYWYRQDPGQGLRLIYYSQIVNDFQKGDIAEGYSVSREKKESFPLTVTSAQKNPTAFYLCASSGLYGETQYFGPGTRLLVL.

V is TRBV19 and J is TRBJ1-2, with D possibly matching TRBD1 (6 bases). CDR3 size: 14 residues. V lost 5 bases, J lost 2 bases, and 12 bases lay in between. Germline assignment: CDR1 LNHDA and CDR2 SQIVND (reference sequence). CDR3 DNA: TGTGCCAGTAGTGAGCGGACAGCAAACTATGGCTACACCTTC. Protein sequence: CASSERTANYGYTF.

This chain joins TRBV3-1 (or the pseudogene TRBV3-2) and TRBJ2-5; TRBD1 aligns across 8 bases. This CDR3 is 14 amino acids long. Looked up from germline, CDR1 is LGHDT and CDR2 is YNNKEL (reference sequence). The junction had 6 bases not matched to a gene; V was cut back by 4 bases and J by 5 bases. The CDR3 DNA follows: TGTGCCAGCAGCCCTTCCACAGGGGGGGAGACCCAGTACTTC. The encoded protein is CASSPSTGGETQYF.

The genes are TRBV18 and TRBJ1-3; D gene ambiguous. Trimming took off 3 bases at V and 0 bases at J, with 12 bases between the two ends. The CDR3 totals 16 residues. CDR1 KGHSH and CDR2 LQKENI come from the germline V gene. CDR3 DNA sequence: TGTGCCAGCTCACCCGTTCCCCCCCGCTCTGGAAACACCATATATTTT. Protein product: CASSPVPPRSGNTIYF.

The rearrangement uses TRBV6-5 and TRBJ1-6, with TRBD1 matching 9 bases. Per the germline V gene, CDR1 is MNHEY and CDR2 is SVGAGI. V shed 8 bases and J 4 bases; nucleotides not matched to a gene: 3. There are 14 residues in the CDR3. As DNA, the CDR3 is TGTGCCAGCGGACAGGGGATATATAATTCACCCCTCCACTTT. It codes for CASGQGIYNSPLHF.

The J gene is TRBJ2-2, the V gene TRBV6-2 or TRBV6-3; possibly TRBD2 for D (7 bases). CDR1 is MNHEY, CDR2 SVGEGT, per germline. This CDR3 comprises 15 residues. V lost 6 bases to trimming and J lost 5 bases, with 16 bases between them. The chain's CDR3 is CASSKGGAWTGELFF. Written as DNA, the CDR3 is TGTGCCAGCAGCAAAGGGGGGGCCTGGACCGGGGAGCTGTTTTTT.

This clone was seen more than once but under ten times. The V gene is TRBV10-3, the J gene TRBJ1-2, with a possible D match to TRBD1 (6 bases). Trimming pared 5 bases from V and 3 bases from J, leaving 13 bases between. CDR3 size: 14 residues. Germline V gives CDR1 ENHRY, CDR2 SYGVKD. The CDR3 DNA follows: TGTGCCATCAGTAATCGAAGGACAGACTATGGCTACACCTTC. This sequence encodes CAISNRRTDYGYTF.

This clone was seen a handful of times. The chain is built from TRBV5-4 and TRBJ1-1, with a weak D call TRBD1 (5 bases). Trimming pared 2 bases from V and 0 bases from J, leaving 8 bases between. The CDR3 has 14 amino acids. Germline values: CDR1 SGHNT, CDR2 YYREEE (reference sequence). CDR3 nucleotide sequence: TGTGCCAGCAGCTTCGGGACTATGAACACTGAAGCTTTCTTT. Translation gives CASSFGTMNTEAFF.

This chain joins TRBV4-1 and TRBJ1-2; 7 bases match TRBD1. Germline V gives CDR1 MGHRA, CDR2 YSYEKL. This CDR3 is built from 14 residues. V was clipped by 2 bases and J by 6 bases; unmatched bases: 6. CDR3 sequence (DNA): TGCGCCAGCAGCCAACCAGACAGGGACGATGGCTACACCTTC. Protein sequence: CASSQPDRDDGYTF.

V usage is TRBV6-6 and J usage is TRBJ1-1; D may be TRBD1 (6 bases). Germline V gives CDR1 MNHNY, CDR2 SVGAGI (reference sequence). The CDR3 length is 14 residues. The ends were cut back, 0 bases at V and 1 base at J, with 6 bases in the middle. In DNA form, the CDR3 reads TGTGCCAGCAGTTACTCGGACAGGAACACTGAAGCTTTCTTT. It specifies CASSYSDRNTEAFF.

CDR3 sequence: CASSLQGNEKLFF. In DNA, the CDR3 is TGTGCCAGCAGTCTACAGGGAAATGAAAAACTGTTTTTT. The rearrangement joins TRBV6-5 to TRBJ1-4; D possibly corresponds to TRBD1 (6 bases). This CDR3 has 13 residues. Trimming cost V 5 bases and J 5 bases, with 9 bases left between them. Germline loops: CDR1 MNHEY, CDR2 SVGAGI.

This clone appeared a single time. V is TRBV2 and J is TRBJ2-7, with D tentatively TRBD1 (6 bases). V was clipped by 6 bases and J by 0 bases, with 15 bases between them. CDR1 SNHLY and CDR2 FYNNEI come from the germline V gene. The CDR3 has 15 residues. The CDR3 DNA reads TGTGCCAGCAGCCCGGGACATCATAGCTCCTACGAGCAGTACTTC. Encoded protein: CASSPGHHSSYEQYF.

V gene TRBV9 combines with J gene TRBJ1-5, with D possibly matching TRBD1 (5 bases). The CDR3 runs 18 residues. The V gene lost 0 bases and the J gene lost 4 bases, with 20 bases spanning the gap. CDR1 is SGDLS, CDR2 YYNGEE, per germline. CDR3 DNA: TGTGCCAGCAGCGTAGGGGGGGTCCTCCTCTTGGTGAATCAGCCCCAGCATTTT. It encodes CASSVGGVLLLVNQPQHF.

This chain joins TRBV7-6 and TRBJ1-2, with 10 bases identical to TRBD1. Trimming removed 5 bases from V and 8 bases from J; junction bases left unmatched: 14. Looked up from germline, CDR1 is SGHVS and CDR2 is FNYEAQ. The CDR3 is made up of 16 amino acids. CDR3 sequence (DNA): TGTGCCAGCAGCCCTACTTCTGACAGGGGGCTCGGCGGCTACACCTTC. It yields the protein CASSPTSDRGLGGYTF.